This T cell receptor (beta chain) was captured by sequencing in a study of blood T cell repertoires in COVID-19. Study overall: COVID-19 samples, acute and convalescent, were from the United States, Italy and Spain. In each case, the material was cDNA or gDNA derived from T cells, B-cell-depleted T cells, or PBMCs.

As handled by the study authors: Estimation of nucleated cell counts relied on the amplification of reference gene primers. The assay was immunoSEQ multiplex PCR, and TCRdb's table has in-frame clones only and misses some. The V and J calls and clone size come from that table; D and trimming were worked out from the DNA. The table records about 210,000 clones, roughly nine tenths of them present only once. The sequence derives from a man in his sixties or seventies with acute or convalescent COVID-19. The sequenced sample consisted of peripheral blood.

CDR3: CASSLVSAGVNYGYTF. As DNA, the CDR3 is TGTGCCAGCAGCTTAGTTTCAGCAGGTGTTAACTATGGCTACACCTTC. This rearrangement joins TRBV13 to TRBJ1-2; no clear D gene. Germline-derived CDR1 and CDR2 are PRHDT and FYEKMQ (reference sequence). The CDR3 covers 16 residues. Trimming cost V 1 base and J 1 base, with 13 bases left between them.